A single sample gave rise to the 22 T cell receptor beta chains below, sequenced in a study of technical replicates of blood from several donors. Clones were read by immunoSEQ multiplex PCR, and TCRdb kept only the in-frame ones, dropping some. The profile shows approximately 41,000 clones, about 96% of them singletons. The sequencing input was T cells isolated from PBMCs. All receptors derive from a human donor in good health.

The chain couples TRBV9 to TRBJ2-5; 8 bases match TRBD2. J lost 1 base, V lost 0 bases, and 5 bases had no gene match. Germline V gives CDR1 SGDLS, CDR2 YYNGEE. The CDR3 covers 16 residues. As DNA, the CDR3 is TGTGCCAGCAGCGTAGCGGGAGGGCCTCCCCAAGAGACCCAGTACTTC. Protein product: CASSVAGGPPQETQYF.

This chain uses TRBV9 with TRBJ2-1; D uncertain. The CDR3 length is 14 residues. Per the germline V gene, CDR1 is SGDLS and CDR2 is YYNGEE. The V end was cut by 0 bases, the J end by 3 bases, with 7 bases between. CDR3: CASSVGDFYNEQFF. The CDR3 coding sequence is TGTGCCAGCAGCGTAGGTGACTTCTACAATGAGCAGTTCTTC.

The chain employs TRBV28 and TRBJ2-7; D not resolved. Trimming removed 1 base from V and 5 bases from J, with 9 bases in between. Looked up from germline, CDR1 is MDHEN and CDR2 is SYDVKM. The CDR3 length is 13 residues. DNA for the CDR3: TGTGCCAGCAGTTTATACAGTCAGAACGAGCAGTACTTC. Protein: CASSLYSQNEQYF.

The chain links TRBV5-6 to TRBJ2-5, with D possibly matching TRBD2 (5 bases). The germline CDR1 and CDR2 sequences are SGHDT and YYEEEE. The CDR3 is 15 amino acids. V was pared by 1 base and J by 3 bases, with 13 bases between. Here the CDR3 reads CASSLRTWGEETQYF. The CDR3 region has the DNA TGTGCCAGCAGCTTGAGGACGTGGGGAGAAGAGACCCAGTACTTC.

V and J are TRBV5-5 and TRBJ1-5; no firm D call. V was trimmed by 0 bases and J by 5 bases, leaving 12 bases between them. Germline CDR1 and CDR2: SGHKS and YYEKEE (reference sequence). The CDR3 totals 15 residues. DNA for the CDR3: TGTGCCAGCAGCTTGGCAGGACGGGAACATCAGCCCCAGCATTTT. It specifies CASSLAGREHQPQHF. The full variable domain, with the rest looked up from reference TRBV5-5 and TRBJ1-5, is DAGVTQSPTHLIKTRGQQVTLRCSPISGHKSVSWYQQVLGQGPQFIFQYYEKEERGRGNFPDRFSARQFPNYSSELNVNALLLGDSALYLCASSLAGREHQPQHFGDGTRLSIL.

This clone was detected a few times. J is TRBJ2-7 and V is TRBV19; 7 bases fit TRBD1. Germline CDR1 and CDR2: LNHDA and SQIVND (reference sequence). The CDR3 loop spans 14 amino acids. The V gene end was trimmed by 3 bases and the J gene end by 4 bases; junction bases not matched to a gene: 6. In DNA form, the CDR3 reads TGTGCCAGTAGTATGGAGAGGGGGCAGTACGAGCAGTACTTC. This sequence encodes CASSMERGQYEQYF.

The V and J genes are TRBV13 and TRBJ1-1, with TRBD1 identical over 8 bases. Germline V gives CDR1 PRHDT, CDR2 FYEKMQ (reference sequence). Unmatched junction bases numbered 10, after V lost 1 base and J lost 6 bases. This CDR3 has 16 amino acids. CDR3 sequence: CASSLVRGGQGPEAFF. As DNA, the CDR3 is TGTGCCAGCAGCTTAGTGCGGGGAGGACAGGGCCCTGAAGCTTTCTTT.

V gene TRBV4-1 combines with J gene TRBJ2-3; D unclear. Per germline, CDR1 MGHRA and CDR2 YSYEKL. The CDR3 has 13 residues. V dropped 8 bases and J dropped 5 bases, with 14 bases sitting between them. The CDR3 DNA follows: TGCGCCAGCGCTCCTAACTATGGAGATACGCAGTATTTT. Encoded protein: CASAPNYGDTQYF.

V and J are TRBV5-4 and TRBJ1-4; TRBD1 matches 7 bases. The CDR3 runs to 15 residues. CDR1 SGHNT and CDR2 YYREEE come from the germline V gene (reference sequence). Trimming took 4 bases from V and 8 from J; bases not matched to a gene: 11. The DNA for the CDR3 is TGTGCCAGCAGCCAGATAATTGGACAGGCGGAAAAACTGTTTTTT. Its protein product is CASSQIIGQAEKLFF.

This clone was counted a single time. The J gene is TRBJ2-1, the V gene TRBV29-1, with a possible D match to TRBD2 (5 bases). Per germline, CDR1 SQVTM and CDR2 ANQGSEA. Trimming left V 1 base short and J 8 bases short, with 18 bases between. The CDR3 spans 15 residues. The CDR3 is CSVEARVSPKDEQFF. DNA for the CDR3: TGCAGCGTTGAAGCGCGGGTCTCCCCCAAGGATGAGCAGTTCTTC.

The chain recombines TRBV14 with TRBJ2-1; 8 bases match TRBD2. Germline CDR1 reads SGHDN; CDR2 reads FVKESK. CDR3 length: 17 residues. With 0 bases clipped from V and 3 bases from J, the junction kept 7 bases outside the gene matches. DNA of the CDR3: TGTGCCAGCAGCCAAGAGTTATGGGGACTAGACTACAATGAGCAGTTCTTC. It codes for CASSQELWGLDYNEQFF.

A single count supports this clone. The genes are TRBV30 and TRBJ1-3; 8 bases are a match to TRBD1. V lost 4 bases, J lost 0 bases, and 8 bases stayed unmatched. CDR3 length: 16 amino acids. CDR1 is GTSNPN, CDR2 SVGIG, per germline (reference sequence). The CDR3 sequence is CAWNPTGAPSGNTIYF. The DNA of the CDR3 is TGTGCCTGGAATCCGACAGGGGCCCCCTCTGGAAACACCATATATTTT.

The chain combines TRBV9 with TRBJ2-7; 10 nucleotides match TRBD2. Germline V gene sequence: CDR1 SGDLS, CDR2 YYNGEE. The CDR3 runs to 14 residues. V shed 2 bases, J shed 2 bases, and the junction held 1 base outside the gene matches. This CDR3 reads CASSVSGRPYEQYF. In nucleotides, the CDR3 is TGTGCCAGCAGCGTTAGCGGGAGGCCCTACGAGCAGTACTTC.

This clone was found once. CDR3 protein: CASSLSGNQETQYF. CDR3 DNA: TGTGCCAGCAGTTTGTCGGGAAACCAAGAGACCCAGTACTTC. The chain joins TRBV28 to TRBJ2-5, with a weak D call TRBD2 (5 bases). Trimming stripped 3 bases from V and 0 bases from J, with 8 bases between. CDR3 length: 14 residues. From germline, CDR1 is MDHEN and CDR2 SYDVKM. The variable domain in full, completed from reference TRBV28 and TRBJ2-5, reads DVKVTQSSRYLVKRTGEKVFLECVQDMDHENMFWYRQDPGLGLRLIYFSYDVKMKEKGDIPEGYSVSREKKERFSLILESASTNQTSMYLCASSLSGNQETQYFGPGTRLLVL.

The chain links TRBV5-1 to TRBJ2-3; D is perhaps TRBD2 (6 bases). Germline V gene data show CDR1 as SGHRS and CDR2 as YFSETQ. The CDR3 runs 17 residues. Trimming left V 0 bases short and J 4 bases short, with 18 bases between. The CDR3 DNA sequence: TGCGCCAGCAGCTTGGTCAGGACCGGAACTAGCCCAGATACGCAGTATTTT. Protein product: CASSLVRTGTSPDTQYF.

The gene calls are TRBV4-1 and TRBJ1-4, with D perhaps TRBD1 (5 bases). Germline values: CDR1 MGHRA, CDR2 YSYEKL. V lost 6 bases and J 4 bases, leaving 12 bases between the germline ends. The length of the CDR3 is 14 residues. CDR3 in DNA: TGCGCCAGCAGACCCAGGGACTATAATGAAAAACTGTTTTTT. Residues: CASRPRDYNEKLFF.

The chain has TRBV4-1 and TRBJ2-7; perhaps TRBD1 as D (5 bases). V lost 1 base to trimming and J lost 1 base, with 11 bases between them. This CDR3 spans 15 amino acids. Germline V lookup: CDR1 MGHRA, CDR2 YSYEKL. The CDR3: CASSQVLQESYEQYF. CDR3 DNA: TGCGCCAGCAGCCAAGTTTTACAGGAATCCTACGAGCAGTACTTC.

The chain is built from TRBV5-6 and TRBJ2-2; 7 bases line up with TRBD1. The germline gives CDR1 SGHDT, CDR2 YYEEEE. The J segment lost 6 bases and the V segment lost 1 base, leaving 6 bases of the junction unmatched. The CDR3 covers 15 residues. CDR3 sequence: CASSLLGGEAGELFF. The CDR3 region has the DNA TGTGCCAGCAGCTTGTTAGGGGGCGAGGCCGGGGAGCTGTTTTTT. The variable domain in full, completed from reference TRBV5-6 and TRBJ2-2, reads DAGVTQSPTHLIKTRGQQVTLRCSPKSGHDTVSWYQQALGQGPQFIFQYYEEEERQRGNFPDRFSGHQFPNYSSELNVNALLLGDSALYLCASSLLGGEAGELFFGEGSRLTVL.

The chain employs TRBV27 and TRBJ1-2; 7 nucleotides match TRBD1. Per germline, CDR1 MNHEY and CDR2 SMNVEV (reference sequence). Trimming cost V 5 bases and J 0 bases; bases outside gene matches: 6. The CDR3 covers 15 residues. The CDR3 sequence: CASSPRTGANYGYTF. In nucleotides, the CDR3 is TGTGCCAGCAGTCCCCGGACAGGAGCTAACTATGGCTACACCTTC.

This sequence joins TRBV6-5 and TRBJ2-5; the D gene is possibly TRBD1 (7 bases). This CDR3 region has 13 residues. Germline V lookup: CDR1 MNHEY, CDR2 SVGAGI. Trimming removed 5 bases at V and 5 bases at J, with 12 bases between. CDR3 region: CASSTTGRETQYF. The CDR3 nucleotides read TGTGCCAGCAGTACGACAGGGAGGGAGACCCAGTACTTC.

The rearrangement uses TRBV7-6 and TRBJ1-1; no firm D call. CDR3 length: 13 residues. Germline loops: CDR1 SGHVS, CDR2 FNYEAQ. V lost 5 bases and J lost 7, with 14 bases in between. The CDR3 loop is CASSANSLGEAFF. In DNA, the CDR3 is TGTGCCAGCAGCGCAAACAGCTTGGGTGAAGCTTTCTTT.

J is TRBJ2-3 and V is TRBV10-1; D is perhaps TRBD1 (5 bases). The germline V and J ends were trimmed by 2 bases and 5 bases, with 14 bases remaining between them. The CDR3 totals 15 residues. Germline CDR1 is WNHNN and CDR2 is SYGVQD (reference sequence). The CDR3 DNA is TGCGCCAGCAGTGAGGGACCAAATGGACAAGATACGCAGTATTTT. Its translation is CASSEGPNGQDTQYF.